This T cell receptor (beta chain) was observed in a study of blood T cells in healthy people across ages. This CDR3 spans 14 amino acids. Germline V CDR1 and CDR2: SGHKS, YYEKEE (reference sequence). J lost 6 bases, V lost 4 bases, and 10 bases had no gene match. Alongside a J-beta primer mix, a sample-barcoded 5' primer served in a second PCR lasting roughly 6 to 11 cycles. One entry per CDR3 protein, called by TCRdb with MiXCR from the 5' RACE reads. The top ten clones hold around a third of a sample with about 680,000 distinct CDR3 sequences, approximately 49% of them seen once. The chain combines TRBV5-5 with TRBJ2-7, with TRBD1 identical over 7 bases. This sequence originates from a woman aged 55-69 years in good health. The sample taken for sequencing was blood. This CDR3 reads CASSPGQVAGEQYF. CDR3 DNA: TGTGCCAGCAGCCCCGGACAGGTGGCAGGCGAGCAGTACTTC.